This T cell receptor beta chain was recorded in a study of shared clonotypes between healthy human individuals (dated by TCRdb to the early 2020s). Background for the entire study: A couple of women and a few men aged 18 to 49 years were included in the cohort. Libraries were prepared and TCR repertoires were sequenced by different laboratories using diverse techniques, in order to increase sequencing depth and limit assay-specific biases. Leukapheresis yielded between about 0.94 and 9 billion PBMCs per donor. The study deeply sequenced blood TCR repertoires of 5 or 6 healthy adults to estimate repertoire size and the extent of clonotype sharing between individuals. What the research found in general, with its limitations: Pairwise subsampling led to the expectation that sequencing depth would affect the degree of clonotype sharing among donors. The genetic and exposure-history diversity represented was limited by the small number of donors. Sampling was limited to blood, and TCR repertoires in tissue likely differ from TCR repertoires in blood.

Donors were healthy HIV-negative adults with no recently reported acute infections or vaccinations. Every donor was a Caucasian adult living in Nashville, Tennessee, USA. For unsorted samples, about 90 million PBMCs were counted and genomic DNA was extracted with the QIAamp DNA Blood Mini kit. After blood collection by leukapheresis, PBMCs were isolated using Ficoll-Histopaque density gradient centrifugation and then cryopreserved in the vapor phase of liquid nitrogen. Using the deep immunoSEQ assay, TCR CDR3 regions were amplified from genomic DNA by multiplex PCR. Genomic DNA extracted from each cell subset was distributed evenly over all wells of several immunoSEQ 96-well plates, and each plate served as one replicate. For unsorted PBMC, 300 ng genomic DNA, equal to 30,000 or so T cell genomes, was loaded into each replicate PCR. Ten immunoSEQ deep assay plates were used to sequence unsorted PBMC genomic DNA. Purified libraries were measured with a Qubit 3.0 fluorometer, size-checked on a Bioanalyzer 2100, and measured again with the KAPA Library Quantification kit. A separate single-read 150-cycle Illumina NextSeq 550 flow cell was used to sequence each immunoSEQ 96-well plate. The authors processed their data as follows. Because only junctional sequences without quality scores were contained in the immunoSEQ output, filtering matching that applied to full-length reads could not be performed. Sequences were annotated with PyIR, a Python wrapper for IgBLAST v1.9, using IMGT germline references to assign V/J genes and CDR3. Reads with weak V/J assignments (E-value above 1e-6), missing CDR3, stop codons, out-of-frame junctions, or ambiguous translated residues were removed. A V3J clonotype was defined by an identical inferred V gene, J gene, and CDR3 amino acid sequence. The percentage overlap between two repertoires was calculated by dividing the number of shared unique clonotypes by the size of the smaller repertoire. Three approaches were used to assess repertoire richness: RTK rarefaction, the Chao1 estimator, and Recon v2.1 estimates of unobserved clonotypes. The source is immuneACCESS, and TCRdb retained only in-frame sequences with V and J called. Part of the clones is not carried over; for the studies checked, unresolved V genes explain less than half of this, and the remainder is unexplained. V, J and clone size were drawn from that table, and D and trimming were deduced from the DNA. The sample yields a few hundred thousand clones; around three quarters were counted once. Of the sample, about 11% falls within the top ten clones.

Looking up the germline V gene yields CDR1 SGHRS and CDR2 YFSETQ. From V the trimming removes 2 bases and from J it removes 10 bases, while the gene matches leave 6 bases of the junction unaccounted for. The CDR3 covers 14 residues, taking in both the cysteine and the phenylalanine. CDR3 DNA is the only sequence kept; it has 42 bases, read in frame from the first base. Concerning this clone itself: Its antigen is currently not known. Base qualities are not provided; no much larger clone lies one nucleotide away.

The chain links TRBV5-1 with TRBJ2-2; 9 junctional bases match TRBD2. The clonotype comes from a woman in her thirties or forties in good health. Some clones in this sample may be carry-over from other donors' samples. Input material: PBMCs. The sequenced DNA: TGCGCCAGCAGCTTAGGACTAGCGAGCGAGGAGCTGTTTTTT. Translation gives CASSLGLASEELFF.